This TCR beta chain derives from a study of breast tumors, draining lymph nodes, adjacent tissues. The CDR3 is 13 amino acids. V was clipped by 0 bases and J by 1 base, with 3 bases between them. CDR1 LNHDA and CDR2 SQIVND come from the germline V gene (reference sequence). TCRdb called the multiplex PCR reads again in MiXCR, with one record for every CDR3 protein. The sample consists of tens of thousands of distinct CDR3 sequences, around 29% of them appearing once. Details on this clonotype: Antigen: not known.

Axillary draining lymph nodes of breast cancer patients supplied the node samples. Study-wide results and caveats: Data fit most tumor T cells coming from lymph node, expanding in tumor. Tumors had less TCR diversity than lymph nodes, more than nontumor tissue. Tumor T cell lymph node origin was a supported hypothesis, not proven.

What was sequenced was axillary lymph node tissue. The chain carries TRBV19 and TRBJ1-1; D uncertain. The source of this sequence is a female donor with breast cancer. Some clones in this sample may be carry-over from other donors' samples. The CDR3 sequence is CASSIDQNTEAFF. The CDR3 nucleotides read TGTGCCAGTAGTATAGATCAGAACACTGAAGCTTTCTTT.